This TCR beta chain was identified in a study of blood T cell repertoires in COVID-19 (TCRdb year 2020). About the study as a whole: Collaborator samples came from the United States, Italy and Spain and covered acute and convalescent phases of COVID-19. HLA class I and class II types, where available, came from metadata supplied by the sample provider rather than from assay-based typing. The prospective study material was composed of cDNA or gDNA derived from T cells, B-cell-depleted T cells, or PBMCs. The sample metadata nearly always contained a de-identified subject ID, COVID-19 status, age in years and sex. Samples came from the ongoing ImmuneRACE study (first 160 participants) plus 1,254 subjects from 6 global collaborators. Deeply sampled blood TCRbeta repertoires from subjects exposed to, actively infected with, or recovered from COVID-19 were included in the dataset. The repertoires were made available in a free public database intended to serve as a resource for research on the immune response to SARS-CoV-2.

The germline V gene encodes CDR1 GTSNPN and CDR2 SVGIG (reference sequence). V gives up 0 bases and J gives up 10 bases, and the segment between their germline ends measures 6 bases. The CDR3 runs 11 residues from the cysteine to the phenylalanine. Kept here is only the CDR3 DNA, which spans 33 bases and is read in frame from base 1. Remarks on this clone: This clone's antigen is unknown. Base qualities are not recorded, but no much larger clone differs from it by a single base.

Here is what the overall study found, with its caveats: The quantity of clinical and demographic metadata differed by source and by participant and was supplied without curation.

One collaborating source in Seattle enrolled patients during active infection and followed them longitudinally through the course of disease. The collaborating institutions used their own protocols to collect whole blood in K2EDTA tubes. For TCRbeta analysis, collaborators shipped samples as frozen whole blood, isolated PBMCs, or DNA extracted from either of those sample types. TCRbeta CDR3 regions were amplified from genomic DNA by means of the immunoSEQ Assay, a bias-controlled multiplex PCR. On the authors' methods: The number of nucleated cells in each sample was estimated from the amplification of reference gene primers within the assay. Sequence reads were collapsed and filtered to measure the absolute abundance of every unique TCRbeta CDR3 rearrangement. For each sample, productive Simpson clonality was calculated by taking the square root of Simpson's diversity index across productive rearrangements. TCRdb obtained this table from immuneACCESS and retained in-frame rearrangements with V and J assigned. These tables miss some clones; where compared with another copy, unresolved V genes account for less than half of the shortfall, and the remainder is unexplained. V and J calls and clone size follow that table, whereas D and trimming were derived from the DNA. This sample has under 300,000 clones in its table, and 86% of those were observed once. The top ten constitute around 13% of the sample.

The clonotype was recovered from a woman in her 70s with COVID-19, enrolled during active disease. The specimen sequenced was peripheral blood. The V and J segments used are TRBV30 and TRBJ1-4; no D gene can be assigned with confidence. In nucleotide form, the sequence is TGTGCCTGGAGTGTATCAGTAAAACTGTTTTTT. It encodes CAWSVSVKLFF.